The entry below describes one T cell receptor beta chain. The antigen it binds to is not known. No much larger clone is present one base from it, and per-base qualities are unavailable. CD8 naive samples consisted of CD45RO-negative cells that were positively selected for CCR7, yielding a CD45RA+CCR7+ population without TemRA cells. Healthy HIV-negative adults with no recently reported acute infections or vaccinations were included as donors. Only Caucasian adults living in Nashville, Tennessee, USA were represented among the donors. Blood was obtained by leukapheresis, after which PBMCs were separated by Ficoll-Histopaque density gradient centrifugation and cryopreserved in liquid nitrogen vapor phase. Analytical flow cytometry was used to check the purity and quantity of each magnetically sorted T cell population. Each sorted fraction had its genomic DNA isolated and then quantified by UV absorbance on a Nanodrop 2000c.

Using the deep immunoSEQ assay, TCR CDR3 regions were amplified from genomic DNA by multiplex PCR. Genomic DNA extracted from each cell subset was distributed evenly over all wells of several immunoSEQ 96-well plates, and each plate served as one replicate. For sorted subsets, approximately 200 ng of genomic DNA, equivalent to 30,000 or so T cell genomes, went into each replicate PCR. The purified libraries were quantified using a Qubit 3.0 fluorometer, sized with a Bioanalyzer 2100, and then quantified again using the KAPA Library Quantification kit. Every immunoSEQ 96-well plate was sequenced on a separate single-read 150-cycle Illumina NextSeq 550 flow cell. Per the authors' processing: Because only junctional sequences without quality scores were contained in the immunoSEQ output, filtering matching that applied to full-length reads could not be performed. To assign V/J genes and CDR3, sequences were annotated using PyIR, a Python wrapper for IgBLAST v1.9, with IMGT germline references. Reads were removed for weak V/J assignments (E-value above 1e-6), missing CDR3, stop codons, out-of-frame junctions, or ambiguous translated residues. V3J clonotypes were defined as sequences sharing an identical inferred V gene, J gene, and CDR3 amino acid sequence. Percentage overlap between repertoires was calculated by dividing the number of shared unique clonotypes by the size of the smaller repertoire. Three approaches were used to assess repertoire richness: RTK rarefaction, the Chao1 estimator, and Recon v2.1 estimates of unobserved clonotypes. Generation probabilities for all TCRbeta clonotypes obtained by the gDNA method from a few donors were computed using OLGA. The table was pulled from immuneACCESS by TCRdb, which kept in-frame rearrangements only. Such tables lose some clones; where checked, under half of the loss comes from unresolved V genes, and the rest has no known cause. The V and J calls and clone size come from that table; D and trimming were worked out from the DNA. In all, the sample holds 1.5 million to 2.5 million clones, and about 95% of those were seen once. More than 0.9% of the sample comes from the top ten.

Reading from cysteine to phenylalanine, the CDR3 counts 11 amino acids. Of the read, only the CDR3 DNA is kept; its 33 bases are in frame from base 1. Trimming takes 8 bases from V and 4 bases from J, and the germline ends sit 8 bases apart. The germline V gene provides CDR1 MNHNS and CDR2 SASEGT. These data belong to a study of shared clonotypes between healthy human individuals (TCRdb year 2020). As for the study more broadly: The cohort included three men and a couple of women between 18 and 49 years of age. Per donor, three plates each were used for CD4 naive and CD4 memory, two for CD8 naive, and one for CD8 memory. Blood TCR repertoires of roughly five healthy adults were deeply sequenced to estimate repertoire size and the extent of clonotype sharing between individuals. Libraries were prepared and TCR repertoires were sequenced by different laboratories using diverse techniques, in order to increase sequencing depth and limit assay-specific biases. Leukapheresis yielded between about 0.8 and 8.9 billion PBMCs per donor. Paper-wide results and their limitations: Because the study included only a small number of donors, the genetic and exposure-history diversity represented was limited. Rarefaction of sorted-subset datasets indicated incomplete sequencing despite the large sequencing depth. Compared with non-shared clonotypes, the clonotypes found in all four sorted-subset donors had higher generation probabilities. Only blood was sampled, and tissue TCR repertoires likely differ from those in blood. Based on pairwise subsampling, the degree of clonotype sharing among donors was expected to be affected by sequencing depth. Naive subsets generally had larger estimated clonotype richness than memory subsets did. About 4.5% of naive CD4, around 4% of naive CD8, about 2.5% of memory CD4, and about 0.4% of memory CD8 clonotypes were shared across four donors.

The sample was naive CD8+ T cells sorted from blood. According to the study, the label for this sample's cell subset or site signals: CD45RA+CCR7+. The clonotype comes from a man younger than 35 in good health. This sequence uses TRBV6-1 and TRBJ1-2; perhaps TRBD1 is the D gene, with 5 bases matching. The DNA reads TGTGCCAGCTCGGACATCTATGGCTACACCTTC. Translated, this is CASSDIYGYTF.